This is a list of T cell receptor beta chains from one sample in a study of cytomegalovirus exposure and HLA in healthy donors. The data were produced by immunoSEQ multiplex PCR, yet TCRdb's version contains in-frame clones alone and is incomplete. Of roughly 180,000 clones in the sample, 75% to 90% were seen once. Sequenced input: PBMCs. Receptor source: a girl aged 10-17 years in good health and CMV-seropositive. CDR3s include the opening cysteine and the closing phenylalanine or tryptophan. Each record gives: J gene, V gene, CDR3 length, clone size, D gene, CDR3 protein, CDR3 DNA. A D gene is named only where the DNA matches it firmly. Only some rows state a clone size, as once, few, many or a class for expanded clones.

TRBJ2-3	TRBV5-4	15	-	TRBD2	CASSSSGSSTDTQYF	TGTGCCAGCAGCTCTAGCGGGAGTAGCACAGATACGCAGTATTTT
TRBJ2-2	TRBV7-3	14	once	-	CASSLSTPPGELFF	TGTGCCAGCAGCTTGTCGACACCCCCCGGGGAGCTGTTTTTT
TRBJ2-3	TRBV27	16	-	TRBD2	CASTPDMAGGTDTQYF	TGTGCCAGCACCCCCGACATGGCGGGAGGTACAGATACGCAGTATTTT
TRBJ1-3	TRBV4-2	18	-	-	CASSPELLGGAAGNTIYF	TGTGCCAGCAGCCCCGAACTCCTCGGGGGGGCGGCTGGAAACACCATATATTTT
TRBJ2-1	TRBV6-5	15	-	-	CASSPGSSSYNEQFF	TGTGCCAGCAGTCCGGGGAGCAGCTCCTACAATGAGCAGTTCTTC
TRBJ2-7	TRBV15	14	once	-	CATSRERGAYEQYF	TGTGCCACCAGCAGAGAGCGGGGAGCCTACGAGCAGTACTTC
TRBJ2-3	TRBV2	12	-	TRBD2	CASRLAGDTQYF	TGTGCCAGCAGACTAGCGGGAGATACGCAGTATTTT
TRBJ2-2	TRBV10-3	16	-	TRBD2	CAISEKRGRASGELFF	TGTGCCATCAGTGAGAAGCGCGGGAGGGCCTCCGGGGAGCTGTTTTTT
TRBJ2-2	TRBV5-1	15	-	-	CASSFAGGNTGELFF	TGCGCCAGCAGCTTCGCCGGGGGGAACACCGGGGAGCTGTTTTTT
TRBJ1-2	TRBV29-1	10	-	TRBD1	CSARDSGYTF	TGCAGCGCTCGGGACAGCGGCTACACCTTC
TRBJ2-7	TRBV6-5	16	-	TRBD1	CASSSQSTGEDYEQYF	TGTGCCAGCAGTTCTCAATCGACAGGGGAGGACTACGAGCAGTACTTC
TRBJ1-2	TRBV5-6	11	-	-	CASSFQYGYTF	TGTGCCAGCAGCTTTCAGTACGGCTACACCTTC
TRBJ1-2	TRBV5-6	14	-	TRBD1	CASSSDRGVNGYTF	TGTGCCAGCAGCTCCGACAGGGGTGTGAATGGCTACACCTTC
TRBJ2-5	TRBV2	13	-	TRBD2	CASRGTSGETQYF	TGTGCCAGCAGGGGGACTAGCGGAGAGACCCAGTACTTC
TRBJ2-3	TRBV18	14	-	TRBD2	CASRGTSGTDTQYF	TGTGCCAGCAGAGGGACTAGCGGCACAGATACGCAGTATTTT
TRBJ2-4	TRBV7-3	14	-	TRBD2	CASSHDPGGDIQYF	TGTGCCAGCAGCCACGACCCTGGGGGGGACATTCAGTACTTC
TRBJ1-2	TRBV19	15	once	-	CASRTRGSGTYGYTF	TGTGCCAGTAGAACCAGGGGAAGTGGTACCTATGGCTACACCTTC
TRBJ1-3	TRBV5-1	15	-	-	CASSLSWGGGNTIYF	TGCGCCAGCAGCTTGTCATGGGGCGGAGGAAACACCATATATTTT
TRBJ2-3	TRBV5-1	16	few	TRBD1	CASSWGTDMSTDTQYF	TGCGCCAGCAGCTGGGGGACAGATATGTCCACAGATACGCAGTATTTT
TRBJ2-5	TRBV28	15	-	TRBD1	CASSHAWDREETQYF	TGTGCCAGCAGTCATGCATGGGACAGGGAAGAGACCCAGTACTTC
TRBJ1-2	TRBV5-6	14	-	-	CASSLGGQNYGYTF	TGTGCCAGCAGCTTGGGAGGGCAAAACTATGGCTACACCTTC
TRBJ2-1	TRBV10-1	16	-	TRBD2	CASSPSGLAGVPPGFF	TGCGCCAGCAGCCCTTCGGGACTAGCGGGAGTCCCTCCCGGGTTCTTC
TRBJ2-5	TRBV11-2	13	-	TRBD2	CASSSGLQETQYF	TGTGCCAGCAGCTCGGGACTACAAGAGACCCAGTACTTC
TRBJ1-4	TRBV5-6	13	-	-	CASSLVAGRKLFF	TGTGCCAGCAGCTTGGTCGCAGGGCGAAAACTGTTTTTT
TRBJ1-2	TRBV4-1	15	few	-	CASSQVGGQRYGYTF	TGCGCCAGCAGCCAAGTGGGGGGGCAGCGCTATGGCTACACCTTC
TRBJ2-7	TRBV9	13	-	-	CASSASQGYEQYF	TGTGCCAGCAGCGCCTCCCAGGGCTACGAGCAGTACTTC
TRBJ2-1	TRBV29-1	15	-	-	CSVSRDSVSYNEQFF	TGCAGCGTTTCGCGGGACTCCGTCTCCTACAATGAGCAGTTCTTC
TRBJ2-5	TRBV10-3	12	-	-	CAISTSHRAQYF	TGTGCCATCTCCACCAGTCATCGGGCCCAGTACTTC
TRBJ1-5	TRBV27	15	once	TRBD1	CASSPGQGKRQPQHF	TGTGCCAGCAGCCCGGGACAGGGGAAAAGGCAGCCCCAGCATTTT
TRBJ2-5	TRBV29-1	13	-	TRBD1	CSVSQGARETQYF	TGCAGCGTTTCACAGGGGGCGCGGGAGACCCAGTACTTC
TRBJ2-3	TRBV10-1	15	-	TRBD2	CASSEGLAGEDTQYF	TGCGCCAGCAGCGAAGGACTAGCGGGAGAAGATACGCAGTATTTT
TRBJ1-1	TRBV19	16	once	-	CASSMIEARGDTEAFF	TGTGCCAGTAGTATGATTGAGGCCCGAGGTGACACTGAAGCTTTCTTT
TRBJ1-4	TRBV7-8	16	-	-	CASSPTSGTVNEKLFF	TGTGCCAGCAGCCCAACCTCCGGGACTGTAAATGAAAAACTGTTTTTT
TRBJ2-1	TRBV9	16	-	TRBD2	CASSVLAGSSYNEQFF	TGTGCCAGCAGCGTTCTAGCGGGGAGCTCCTACAATGAGCAGTTCTTC
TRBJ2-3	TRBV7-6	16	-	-	CASSLSRGAYTDTQYF	TGTGCCAGCAGCTTATCCAGGGGTGCCTACACAGATACGCAGTATTTT
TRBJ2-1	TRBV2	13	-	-	CASREQGGGEQFF	TGTGCCAGCAGGGAACAGGGAGGCGGTGAGCAGTTCTTC
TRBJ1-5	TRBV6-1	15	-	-	CASSGGGVTSQPQHF	TGTGCCAGCAGTGGAGGAGGAGTGACAAGTCAGCCCCAGCATTTT
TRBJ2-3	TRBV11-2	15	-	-	CASSYEGASTDTQYF	TGTGCCAGCAGCTACGAGGGAGCAAGCACAGATACGCAGTATTTT
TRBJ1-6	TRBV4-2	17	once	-	CASSQDSKVSGPSPLHF	TGTGCCAGCAGCCAAGATAGTAAGGTCAGTGGGCCTTCACCCCTCCACTTT
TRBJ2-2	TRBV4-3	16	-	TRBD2	CASSPSGTSRTGELFF	TGCGCCAGCAGCCCGTCAGGGACTAGCCGCACCGGGGAGCTGTTTTTT
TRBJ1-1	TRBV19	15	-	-	CASSTPQGSNTEAFF	TGTGCCAGTAGTACCCCCCAGGGGTCGAACACTGAAGCTTTCTTT